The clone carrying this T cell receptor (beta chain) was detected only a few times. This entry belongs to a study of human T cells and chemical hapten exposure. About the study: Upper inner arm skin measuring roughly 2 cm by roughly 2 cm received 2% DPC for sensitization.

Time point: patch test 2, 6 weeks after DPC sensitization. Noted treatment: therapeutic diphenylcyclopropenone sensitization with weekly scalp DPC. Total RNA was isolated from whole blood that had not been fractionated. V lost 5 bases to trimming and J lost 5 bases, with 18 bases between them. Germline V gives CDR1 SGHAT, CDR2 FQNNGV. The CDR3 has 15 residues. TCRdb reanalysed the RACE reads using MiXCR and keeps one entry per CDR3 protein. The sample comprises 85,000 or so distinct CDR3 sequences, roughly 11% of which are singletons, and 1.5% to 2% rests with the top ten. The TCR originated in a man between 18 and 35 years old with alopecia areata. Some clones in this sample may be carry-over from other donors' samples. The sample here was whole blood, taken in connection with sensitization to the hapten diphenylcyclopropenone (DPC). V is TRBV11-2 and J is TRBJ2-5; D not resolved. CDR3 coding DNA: TGTGCCAGCAGCAGCTTCACCCTCCGTCCGGAGACCCAGTACTTC. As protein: CASSSFTLRPETQYF. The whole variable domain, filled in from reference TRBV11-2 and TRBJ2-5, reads EAGVAQSPRYKIIEKRQSVAFWCNPISGHATLYWYQQILGQGPKLLIQFQNNGVVDDSQLPKDRFSAERLKGVDSTLKIQPAKLEDSAVYLCASSSFTLRPETQYFGPGTRLLVL.